The TCR beta chain described here comes from a study of blood T cells in healthy people across ages. Whole-study findings and limits: Among T cells, TCR beta diversity per million cells dropped roughly linearly as age rose.

Turning to this clonotype: The antigen is not known.

Trimming at V came to 1 base and at J to 4 bases, leaving 14 bases not matched to a gene. Germline lookup yields CDR1 LGHNA and CDR2 YSLEER. The CDR3 loop spans 18 amino acids. PBMCs numbering at least 6.5 million were isolated per sample. Primers used in a second PCR of roughly 6 to 11 cycles were a sample-barcoded 5' primer and a J-beta primer mix. Tags on each cDNA molecule came from a template-switch adaptor with 12 random nucleotides. Each of the samples gave a minimum of 2.5 million paired-end reads that contained CDR3. TCRdb re-derived calls from the 5' RACE reads in MiXCR, one entry per CDR3 protein. The repertoire holds about 1.8 million distinct CDR3 sequences, with about 50% as singletons.

The chain recombines TRBV4-3 with TRBJ1-2, with 8 bases that match TRBD1. The specimen was blood. The receptor was isolated from a woman between 35 and 50 years old in good health. CDR3 DNA: TGCGCCAGCAGCCAAGCCCTAGTATCAGGGGGCGAAGGCTATGGCTACACCTTC. Translation gives CASSQALVSGGEGYGYTF.